Listed here is a single TCR beta chain. This sample was taken from a study of PD-1 blockade in classical Hodgkin lymphoma. Clones were read by immunoSEQ multiplex PCR, and TCRdb kept only the in-frame ones, dropping some. Of over 25,000 clones in the sample, approximately 80% were seen once. Each patient experienced a relapse that followed autologous stem cell transplantation, and brentuximab vedotin exposure varied. V lost 3 bases and J lost 6, with 11 bases in between. CDR1 and CDR2 (germline): SQVTM, ANQGSEA. The CDR3 is 12 residues long. The source was peripheral blood mononuclear cells (PBMCs), collected before the second cycle of nivolumab. The chain uses TRBV29-1 and TRBJ1-1; no reliable D call. This TCR was recovered from a human donor with classical Hodgkin lymphoma. The CDR3 spells CSVDDLSSEAFF. CDR3 nucleotide sequence: TGCAGCGTTGACGATCTATCTTCTGAAGCTTTCTTT.